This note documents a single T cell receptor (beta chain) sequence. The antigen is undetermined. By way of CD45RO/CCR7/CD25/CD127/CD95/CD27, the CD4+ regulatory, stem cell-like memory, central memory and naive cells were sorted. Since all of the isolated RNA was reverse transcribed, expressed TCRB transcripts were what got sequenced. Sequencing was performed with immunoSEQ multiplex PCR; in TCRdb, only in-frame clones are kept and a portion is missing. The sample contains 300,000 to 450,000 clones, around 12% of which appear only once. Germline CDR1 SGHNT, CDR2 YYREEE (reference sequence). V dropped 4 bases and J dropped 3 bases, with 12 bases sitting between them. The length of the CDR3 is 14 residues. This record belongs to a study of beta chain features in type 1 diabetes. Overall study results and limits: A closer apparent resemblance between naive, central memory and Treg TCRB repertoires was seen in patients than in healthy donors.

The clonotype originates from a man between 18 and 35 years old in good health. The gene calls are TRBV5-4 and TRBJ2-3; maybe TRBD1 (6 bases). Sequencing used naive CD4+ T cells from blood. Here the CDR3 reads CASSQDSVTDTQYF. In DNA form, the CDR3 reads TGTGCCAGCAGCCAGGACAGCGTAACAGATACGCAGTATTTT.